The 20 T cell receptor beta chains below come from one sample, sequenced in a study of early T cells in non-severe SARS-CoV-2 infection (dated by TCRdb to the early 2020s). Library preparation was by 5' RACE. TCRdb names NextSeq 500 as the instrument used. The public reads were quality trimmed at Q25 with fastp and then assembled into clones with MiXCR by TCRdb, keeping productive beta chains. Every CDR3 protein is listed once, alongside the most common genes and DNA of its rows. The sample table shows tens of thousands of distinct CDR3 sequences, and 5% are seen once. In total, the top ten clones hold approximately 7.4% of the sample. This specimen was whole blood, taken at baseline. The receptor set was obtained from an adult who was a healthcare worker with PCR-confirmed SARS-CoV-2 infection or an uninfected control (not recorded which).

At least ten counts were recorded for this clonotype. The V call is TRBV20-1, the J call TRBJ2-3; 10 nucleotides agree with TRBD1. The CDR3 has 15 amino acids. Unmatched junction bases numbered 7, after V lost 3 bases and J lost 4 bases. CDR1 and CDR2 (germline): DFQATT, SNEGSKA (reference sequence). CDR3 loop: CSASMTGGTADTQYF. In DNA form, the CDR3 reads TGCAGTGCTAGTATGACAGGGGGCACGGCAGATACGCAGTATTTT.

This clonotype came up many times. The J gene is TRBJ1-2, the V gene TRBV25-1; possible D gene TRBD1, 5 bases. The CDR3 covers 14 residues. Deletions cut 5 bases from V and 6 bases from J, with 16 bases between. Germline CDR1 is MGHDK and CDR2 is SYGVNS. The CDR3 DNA reads as TGTGCCAGCAGTCGAAGGGAGGGGACGCATGGCTACACCTTC. Its protein is CASSRREGTHGYTF.

This clonotype was picked up a small number of times. The chain combines TRBV20-1 with TRBJ1-6, with TRBD1 matching 7 bases. Germline V CDR1 and CDR2: DFQATT, SNEGSKA (reference sequence). This CDR3 contains 13 residues. V lost 4 bases to trimming and J lost 10 bases; unmatched junction nucleotides: 7. CDR3 nucleotides: TGCAGTGCTACGTACAGGGGTGGATCACCCCTCCACTTT. Translation gives CSATYRGGSPLHF.

The chain uses TRBV29-1 and TRBJ2-1; 14 bases are shared with TRBD2. Trimming removed 1 base from V and 8 bases from J; junction bases left unmatched: 7. The germline V gene has CDR1 SQVTM and CDR2 ANQGSEA. The CDR3 runs to 16 residues. The CDR3 sequence is CSVEGGLAGVPDEQFF. For the CDR3, the DNA is TGCAGCGTTGAAGGGGGACTAGCGGGAGTTCCCGATGAGCAGTTCTTC.

This clonotype has at least ten counts. The V gene is TRBV27, the J gene TRBJ2-3; 8 bases are shared with TRBD2. V trimming: 3 bases; J trimming: 2 bases; junction bases outside the gene matches: 7. Per the germline V gene, CDR1 is MNHEY and CDR2 is SMNVEV (reference sequence). The CDR3 length is 16 residues. CDR3 sequence: CASSFYSGVLTDTQYF. CDR3 nucleotide sequence: TGTGCCAGCAGTTTCTATAGCGGGGTCCTCACAGATACGCAGTATTTT.

The V and J genes are TRBV6-1 and TRBJ2-2; 12 bases are a match to TRBD2. Germline lookup yields CDR1 MNHNS and CDR2 SASEGT. The CDR3 sequence is 17 residues long. Trimming at V came to 2 bases and at J to 5 bases, leaving 6 bases not matched to a gene. CDR3 sequence: CASSERLAGDGTGELFF. The DNA of the CDR3 is TGTGCCAGCAGTGAACGACTAGCGGGAGACGGGACCGGGGAGCTGTTTTTT.

This clonotype was detected only a few times. This sequence joins TRBV21-1 and TRBJ1-2; the table's D gene call, TRBD1, was not cross checked with the DNA. TRBV21-1 is shown as a pseudogene. CDR3 size: 13 residues. The DNA of the CDR3 is TGTGCCAGCAGCAAACGGACAGATGAGGGCTACACCTTC. Residues: CASSKRTDEGYTF.

This clonotype occurred a few times. The chain recombines TRBV10-2 with TRBJ1-1; possibly TRBD1 for D (6 bases). Germline-derived CDR1 and CDR2 are WSHSY and SAAADI. This CDR3 spans 16 amino acids. Trimming took 0 bases from V and 6 from J, leaving 17 bases between them. CDR3 protein: CASSESFGGLASEAFF. CDR3 coding DNA: TGCGCCAGCAGTGAGTCTTTTGGGGGGCTGGCTTCTGAAGCTTTCTTT.

This clonotype was recorded at least ten times. The chain joins TRBV5-1 to TRBJ2-1, with 7 bases matching TRBD2. The V gene end was trimmed by 1 base and the J gene end by 3 bases; junction bases not matched to a gene: 1. Looked up from germline, CDR1 is SGHRS and CDR2 is YFSETQ. This CDR3 has 14 residues. The DNA of the CDR3 is TGCGCCAGCAGCTTGTCGGGAGGCTACAATGAGCAGTTCTTC. Protein product: CASSLSGGYNEQFF.

This clonotype was counted ten times or more. The chain joins TRBV7-9 to TRBJ2-1, with 7 nucleotides matching TRBD2. The CDR3 runs to 15 residues. Looked up from germline, CDR1 is SEHNR and CDR2 is FQNEAQ (reference sequence). V gave up 4 bases and J gave up 7 bases; unmatched junction bases: 10. CDR3 in amino acids: CASSYRGLGLNEQFF. The CDR3 region has the DNA TGTGCCAGCAGCTACCGTGGACTAGGTCTGAATGAGCAGTTCTTC.

This clonotype was found many times. The chain carries TRBV12-3 or TRBV12-4 and TRBJ1-6; maybe TRBD1 (6 bases). CDR3 length: 14 amino acids. Trimming took off 6 bases at V and 6 bases at J, with 12 bases between the two ends. In DNA, the CDR3 is TGTGCCAGCAGCTCCCAGGGGTCTAATTCACCCCTCCACTTT. Its translation: CASSSQGSNSPLHF.

This clonotype was observed a handful of times. The gene calls are TRBV4-1 and TRBJ2-7; 7 bases fit TRBD2. Germline V CDR1 and CDR2: MGHRA, YSYEKL. Trimming cost V 1 base and J 2 bases; bases outside gene matches: 5. The CDR3 is 15 residues long. The CDR3 spells CASSQAGRGPYEQYF. The CDR3 region has the DNA TGCGCCAGCAGCCAAGCGGGGAGGGGTCCCTACGAGCAGTACTTC.

This clonotype was seen at least ten times. The rearrangement uses TRBV3-1 and TRBJ1-2; the D gene is possibly TRBD1 (5 bases). V gave up 0 bases and J gave up 7 bases, with 12 bases separating them. The CDR3 is made up of 14 amino acids. Germline assignment: CDR1 LGHDT and CDR2 YNNKEL (reference sequence). The CDR3 DNA reads as TGTGCCAGCAGCCAAGAAGGGCAGGGTTTTGGCTACACCTTC. Translation gives CASSQEGQGFGYTF. The complete variable domain, with remaining parts taken from reference TRBV3-1 and TRBJ1-2, reads DTAVSQTPKYLVTQMGNDKSIKCEQNLGHDTMYWYKQDSKKFLKIMFSYNNKELIINETVPNRFSPKSPDKAHLNLHINSLELGDSAVYFCASSQEGQGFGYTFGSGTRLTVV.

The gene calls are TRBV9 and TRBJ2-1, with a possible D match to TRBD2 (6 bases). V dropped 3 bases and J dropped 7 bases, with 11 bases sitting between them. The V gene's germline CDR1 is SGDLS and CDR2 YYNGEE. The CDR3 sequence is 13 residues long. CDR3 protein: CASSEAGLNEQFF. CDR3 in DNA: TGTGCCAGCAGCGAGGCGGGGCTAAATGAGCAGTTCTTC.

This clonotype was observed a handful of times. The rearrangement joins TRBV5-1 to TRBJ1-3, with D maybe TRBD1 (5 bases). CDR1 SGHRS and CDR2 YFSETQ come from the germline V gene. The CDR3 has 14 amino acids. The V and J ends lost 4 bases and 2 bases respectively, with 10 bases between them. In nucleotides, the CDR3 is TGCGCCAGCAGCCCTTGGGGGGCTGGAAACACCATATATTTT. Encoded protein: CASSPWGAGNTIYF.

This clonotype occurred a few times. This chain connects TRBV4-1 to TRBJ1-5, with 9 bases fitting TRBD1. CDR3 length: 16 amino acids. The germline V gene encodes CDR1 MGHRA and CDR2 YSYEKL. The V gene end was trimmed by 3 bases and the J gene end by 0 bases; junction bases not matched to a gene: 3. CDR3 amino acids: CASSQRTGASNQPQHF. CDR3 sequence (DNA): TGCGCCAGCAGCCAGCGGACAGGGGCTAGCAATCAGCCCCAGCATTTT.

This clonotype was found many times. The genes are TRBV10-1 and TRBJ1-1; D call uncertain. V dropped 5 bases and J dropped 8 bases, with 9 bases sitting between them. CDR1 is WNHNN, CDR2 SYGVQD, per germline (reference sequence). CDR3 length: 11 residues. CDR3 protein: CASSSRTEAFF. CDR3 nucleotides: TGCGCCAGCAGTAGCCGAACCGAAGCTTTCTTT.

This clonotype came up a few times. The chain has TRBV3-1 and TRBJ2-1, with 11 bases fitting TRBD2. The CDR3 sequence is 15 residues long. J lost 8 bases, V lost 6 bases, and 9 bases had no gene match. Germline assignment: CDR1 LGHDT and CDR2 YNNKEL (reference sequence). CDR3 nucleotide sequence: TGTGCCAGCAGGTCGACTAGCGGGACGTCATATGAGCAGTTCTTC. This gives the protein CASRSTSGTSYEQFF.

This clonotype has at least ten counts. The chain couples TRBV10-1 to TRBJ2-2; no clear D gene. CDR3 length equals 15 residues. CDR1 and CDR2 from the germline V gene are WNHNN and SYGVQD (reference sequence). Trimming left V 1 base short and J 1 base short, with 7 bases between. In DNA, the CDR3 is TGCGCCAGCAGTGAGTTCCCAGGGAACACCGGGGAGCTGTTTTTT. Its translation is CASSEFPGNTGELFF.

This clonotype was counted a few times. The chain uses TRBV30 and TRBJ2-3, with D possibly TRBD1 on 5 matching bases. Germline V gene sequence: CDR1 GTSNPN, CDR2 SVGIG (reference sequence). Trimming stripped 2 bases from V and 8 bases from J, with 14 bases between. The CDR3 sequence is 13 residues long. In nucleotides, the CDR3 is TGTGCCTGGAGTAGGGGTCGCAATGGTACGCAGTATTTT. The encoded protein is CAWSRGRNGTQYF.